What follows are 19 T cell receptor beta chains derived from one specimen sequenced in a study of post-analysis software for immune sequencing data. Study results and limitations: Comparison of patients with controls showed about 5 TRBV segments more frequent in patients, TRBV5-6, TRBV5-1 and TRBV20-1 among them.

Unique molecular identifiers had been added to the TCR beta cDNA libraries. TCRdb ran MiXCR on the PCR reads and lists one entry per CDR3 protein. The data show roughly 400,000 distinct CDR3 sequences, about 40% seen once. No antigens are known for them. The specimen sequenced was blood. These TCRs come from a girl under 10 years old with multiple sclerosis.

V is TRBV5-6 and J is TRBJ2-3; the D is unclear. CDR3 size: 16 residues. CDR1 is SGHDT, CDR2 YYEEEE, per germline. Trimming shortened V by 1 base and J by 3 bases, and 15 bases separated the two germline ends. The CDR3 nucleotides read TGTGCCAGCAGCTTGATGGGAACCGACCTGACAGATACGCAGTATTTT. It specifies CASSLMGTDLTDTQYF.

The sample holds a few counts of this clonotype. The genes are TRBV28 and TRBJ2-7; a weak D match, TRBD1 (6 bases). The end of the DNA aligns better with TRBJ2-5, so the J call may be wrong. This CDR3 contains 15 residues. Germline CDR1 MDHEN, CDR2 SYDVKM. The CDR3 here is CASRSPGHPSETQYF. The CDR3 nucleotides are TGTGCCAGCAGAAGCCCGGGACACCCCTCAGAGACCCAGTACTTC.

CDR3 in DNA: TGTGCCAGCAGCTACAGACTAGCGGGGTCCACAGATACGCAGTATTTT. It is translated as CASSYRLAGSTDTQYF. The chain carries TRBV7-2 and TRBJ2-3; 11 positions agree with TRBD2. Germline-derived CDR1 and CDR2 are SGHTA and FQGNSA. CDR3 length equals 16 residues. The ends lost 4 bases at V and 2 bases at J; junction bases unmatched: 5. The full variable domain, rest sourced from reference TRBV7-2 and TRBJ2-3, is GAGVSQSPSNKVTEKGKDVELRCDPISGHTALYWYRQSLGQGLEFLIYFQGNSAPDKSGLPSDRFSAERTGGSVSTLTIQRTQQEDSAVYLCASSYRLAGSTDTQYFGPGTRLTVL.

The CDR3 nucleotides are TGTGCCAGCAGCTTTTTAGCGGGGGGACTGGATGAGCAGTTCTTC. As protein: CASSFLAGGLDEQFF. This chain uses TRBV7-3 with TRBJ2-1, with 10 positions matching TRBD2. The CDR3 covers 15 residues. Per the germline V gene, CDR1 is SGHTA and CDR2 is FQGTGA. V was clipped by 3 bases and J by 8 bases; unmatched bases: 7.

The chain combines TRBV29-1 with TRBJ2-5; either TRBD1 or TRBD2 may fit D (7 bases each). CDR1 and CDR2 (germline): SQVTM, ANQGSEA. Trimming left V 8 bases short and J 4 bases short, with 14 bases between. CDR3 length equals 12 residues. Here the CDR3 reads CSLPRGGETQYF. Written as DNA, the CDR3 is TGCAGCCTTCCCAGGGGGGGAGAGACCCAGTACTTC. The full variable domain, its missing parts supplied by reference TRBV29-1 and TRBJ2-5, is SAVISQKPSRDICQRGTSLTIQCQVDSQVTMMFWYRQQPGQSLTLIATANQGSEATYESGFVIDKFPISRPNLTFSTLTVSNMSPEDSSIYLCSLPRGGETQYFGPGTRLLVL.

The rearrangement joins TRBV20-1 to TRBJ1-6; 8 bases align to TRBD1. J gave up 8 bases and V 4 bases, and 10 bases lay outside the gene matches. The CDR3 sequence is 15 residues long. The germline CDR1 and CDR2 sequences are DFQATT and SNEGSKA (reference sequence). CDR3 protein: CSANRPGTGDSPLHF. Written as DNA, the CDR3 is TGCAGTGCTAACCGGCCCGGGACAGGCGATTCACCCCTCCACTTT.

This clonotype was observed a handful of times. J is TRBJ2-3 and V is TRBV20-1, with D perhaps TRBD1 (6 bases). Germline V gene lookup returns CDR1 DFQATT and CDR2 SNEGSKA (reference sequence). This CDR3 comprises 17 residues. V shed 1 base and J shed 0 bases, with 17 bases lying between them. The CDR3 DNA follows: TGCAGTGCTAGAGCCTACAGGGTCCTACCCAGCACAGATACGCAGTATTTT. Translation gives CSARAYRVLPSTDTQYF.

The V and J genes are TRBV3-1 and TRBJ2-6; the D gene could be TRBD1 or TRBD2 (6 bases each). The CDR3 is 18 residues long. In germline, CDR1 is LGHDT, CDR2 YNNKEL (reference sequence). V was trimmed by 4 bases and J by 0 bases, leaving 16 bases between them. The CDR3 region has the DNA TGTGCCAGCAGCCGGAGGGCAGGGGAATTCTCTGGGGCCAACGTCCTGACTTTC. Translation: CASSRRAGEFSGANVLTF. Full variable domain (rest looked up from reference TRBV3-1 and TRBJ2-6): DTAVSQTPKYLVTQMGNDKSIKCEQNLGHDTMYWYKQDSKKFLKIMFSYNNKELIINETVPNRFSPKSPDKAHLNLHINSLELGDSAVYFCASSRRAGEFSGANVLTFGAGSRLTVL.

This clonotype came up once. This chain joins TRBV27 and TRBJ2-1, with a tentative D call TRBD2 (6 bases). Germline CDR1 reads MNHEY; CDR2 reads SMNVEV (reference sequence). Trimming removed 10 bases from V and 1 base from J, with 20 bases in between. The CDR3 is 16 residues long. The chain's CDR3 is CATLTRGGRSYNEQFF. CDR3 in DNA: TGTGCCACTTTGACTCGTGGTGGGAGGTCCTACAATGAGCAGTTCTTC.

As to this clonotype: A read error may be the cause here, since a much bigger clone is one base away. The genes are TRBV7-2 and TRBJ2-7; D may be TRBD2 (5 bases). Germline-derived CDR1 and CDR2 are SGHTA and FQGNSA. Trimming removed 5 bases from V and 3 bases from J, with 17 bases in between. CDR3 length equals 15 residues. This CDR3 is CASSPVSGDRYEQYF. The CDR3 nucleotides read TGTGCCAGCAGCCCCGTCTCCGGGGATCGCTACGAGCAGTACTTC.

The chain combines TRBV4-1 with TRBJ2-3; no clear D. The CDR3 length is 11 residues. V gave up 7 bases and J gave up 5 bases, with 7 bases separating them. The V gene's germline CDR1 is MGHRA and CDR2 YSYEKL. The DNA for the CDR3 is TGCGCCAGCACAGATCTAGATACGCAGTATTTT. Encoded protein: CASTDLDTQYF.

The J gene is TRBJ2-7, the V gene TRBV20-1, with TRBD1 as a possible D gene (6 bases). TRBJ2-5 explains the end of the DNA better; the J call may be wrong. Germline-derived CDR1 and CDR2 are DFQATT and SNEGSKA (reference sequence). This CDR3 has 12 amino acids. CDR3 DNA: TGCAGTGCTTCGGACAGACGGGAGACCCAGTACTTC. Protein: CSASDRRETQYF.

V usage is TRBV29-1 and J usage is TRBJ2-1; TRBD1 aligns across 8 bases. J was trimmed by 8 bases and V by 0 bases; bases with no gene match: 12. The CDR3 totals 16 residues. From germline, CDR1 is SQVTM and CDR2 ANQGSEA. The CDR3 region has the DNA TGCAGCGTTGAAGATCAGCGGCAGGGGGCATACGATGAGCAGTTCTTC. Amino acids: CSVEDQRQGAYDEQFF.

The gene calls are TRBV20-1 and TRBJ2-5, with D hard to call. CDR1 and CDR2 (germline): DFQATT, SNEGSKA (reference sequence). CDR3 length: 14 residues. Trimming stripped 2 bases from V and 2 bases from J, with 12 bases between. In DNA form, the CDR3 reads TGCAGTGCTAGAATCGGCGTCAGTCAAGAGACCCAGTACTTC. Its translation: CSARIGVSQETQYF.

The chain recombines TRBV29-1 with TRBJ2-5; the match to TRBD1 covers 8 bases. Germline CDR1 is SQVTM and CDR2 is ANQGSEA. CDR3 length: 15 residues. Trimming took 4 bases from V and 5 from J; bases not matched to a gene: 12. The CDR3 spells CSVGTGTGQGETQYF. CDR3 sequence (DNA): TGCAGCGTTGGCACCGGGACAGGCCAGGGGGAGACCCAGTACTTC.

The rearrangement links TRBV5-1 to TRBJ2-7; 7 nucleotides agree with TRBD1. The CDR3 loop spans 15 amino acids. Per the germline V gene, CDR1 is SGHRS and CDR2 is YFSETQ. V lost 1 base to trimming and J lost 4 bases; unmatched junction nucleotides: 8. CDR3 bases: TGCGCCAGCAGCTTGAGTCCGAGACAGGGTTACGAGCAGTACTTC. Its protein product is CASSLSPRQGYEQYF. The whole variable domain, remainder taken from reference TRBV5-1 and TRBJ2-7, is KAGVTQTPRYLIKTRGQQVTLSCSPISGHRSVSWYQQTPGQGLQFLFEYFSETQRNKGNFPGRFSGRQFSNSRSEMNVSTLELGDSALYLCASSLSPRQGYEQYFGPGTRLTVT.

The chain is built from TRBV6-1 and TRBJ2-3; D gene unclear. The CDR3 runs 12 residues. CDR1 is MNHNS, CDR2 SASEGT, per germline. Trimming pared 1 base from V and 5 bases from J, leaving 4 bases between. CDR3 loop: CASSEDGDTQYF. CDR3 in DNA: TGTGCCAGCAGTGAAGACGGAGATACGCAGTATTTT.

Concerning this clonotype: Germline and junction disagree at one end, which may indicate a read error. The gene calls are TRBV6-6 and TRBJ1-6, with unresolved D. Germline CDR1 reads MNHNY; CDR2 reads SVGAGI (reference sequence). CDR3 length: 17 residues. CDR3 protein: CASSLLGREAGNSPPHF. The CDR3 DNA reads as TGTGCCAGCAGTTTACTAGGAAGGGAAGCAGGAAATTCACCCCCCCACTTT.

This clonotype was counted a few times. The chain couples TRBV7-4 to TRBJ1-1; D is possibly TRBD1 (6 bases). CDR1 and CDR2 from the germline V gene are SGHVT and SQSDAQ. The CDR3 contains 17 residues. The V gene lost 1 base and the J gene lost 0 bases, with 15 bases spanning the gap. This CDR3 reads CASSLGARGPMNTEAFF. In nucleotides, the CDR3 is TGTGCCAGCAGCTTAGGGGCCCGGGGGCCAATGAACACTGAAGCTTTCTTT.